This passage covers 17 T cell receptor beta chains from one sample sequenced in a study of T cell clusters in autoimmune cytopenias. TRB was amplified by touch-down multiplex PCR, primer pools A and B combined. TCRdb re-called the multiplex PCR reads; every CDR3 protein appears as one record, without DNA. The sample totals about 10,000 distinct CDR3 sequences. TRB was amplified from about 260 ng of peripheral blood genomic DNA per sample. These data are also associated with another study on T cell repertoires in aging, cancer and after chemotherapy.

Sequenced material: peripheral blood. These receptors originate from a human donor in good health.

This chain joins TRBV7-2 and TRBJ2-5; absent DNA, TCRdb's TRBD2 call cannot be checked. The CDR3 contains 15 residues. Germline V gene lookup returns CDR1 SGHTA and CDR2 FQGNSA. CDR3 residues: CASSLAGGGPETQYF.

Its frequency marks this clonotype as medium-sized (0.01 to 0.1%). The chain uses TRBV5-4 and TRBJ2-3; TCRdb proposes TRBD1, but this gene call is untestable without DNA. This CDR3 region has 16 residues. CDR1 SGHNT and CDR2 YYREEE come from the germline V gene (reference sequence). The CDR3 protein is CASSLGRDRGADTQYF.

V gene TRBV27 combines with J gene TRBJ1-5; TCRdb's D gene call, TRBD1, goes unchecked for lack of DNA. This CDR3 contains 13 residues. The germline V gene encodes CDR1 MNHEY and CDR2 SMNVEV (reference sequence). CDR3: CASSLSIGGPQHF.

The chain recombines TRBV4-2 with TRBJ2-4; the TRBD1 assignment by TCRdb is unverifiable without DNA. The CDR3 covers 15 residues. Germline V gene sequence: CDR1 LGHNA, CDR2 YNFKEQ. CDR3 sequence: CASSQVRDAKNIQYF.

Considering frequency, this clonotype is medium-sized. This chain links TRBV7-6 with TRBJ2-7. From germline, CDR1 is SGHVS and CDR2 FNYEAQ. This CDR3 comprises 12 residues. The CDR3 sequence is CASSLAGHEQYF.

The chain joins TRBV11-1 to TRBJ2-1; the TRBD1 assignment by TCRdb is unverifiable without DNA. Looked up from germline, CDR1 is SGHAT and CDR2 is FQDESV (reference sequence). The length of the CDR3 is 22 residues. This CDR3 is CASRRVPGQGIGADGEDNEQFF.

This chain connects TRBV5-4 to TRBJ2-3; the TRBD1 assignment by TCRdb is unverifiable without DNA. The CDR3 extends over 16 amino acids. Germline CDR1 reads SGHNT; CDR2 reads YYREEE (reference sequence). The CDR3 region is CASSSPRQGGTDTQYF.

This chain uses TRBV6-5 with TRBJ1-1; TCRdb selects TRBD1, and the lack of DNA leaves this call unchecked. Germline loops: CDR1 MNHEY, CDR2 SVGAGI. The CDR3 runs 15 residues. CDR3 sequence reads: CASSPGTPWNTEAFF.

This chain joins TRBV6-2 or TRBV6-3 and TRBJ1-1; TCRdb names TRBD1, which stays unverified in the absence of DNA. The CDR3 has 14 amino acids. Per germline, CDR1 MNHEY and CDR2 SVGEGT. The CDR3 loop reads CASSWYRGDTEAFF.

CDR3: CASSQGARQPQHF. This chain links TRBV19 with TRBJ1-5; TCRdb proposes TRBD1, but this gene call is untestable without DNA. The germline gives CDR1 LNHDA, CDR2 SQIVND (reference sequence). This CDR3 spans 13 amino acids.

The CDR3 is CASSPIRNTEAFF. The genes are TRBV7-2 and TRBJ1-1. Germline V lookup: CDR1 SGHTA, CDR2 FQGNSA. This CDR3 contains 13 residues.

This clonotype is called medium-sized based on its frequency. V gene TRBV6-2 or TRBV6-3 combines with J gene TRBJ2-3; the TCRdb call, TRBD2, lacks DNA for checking. CDR1 and CDR2 (germline): MNHEY, SVGEGT. This CDR3 comprises 14 residues. The CDR3 reads CASSSGLTVDTQYF.

V and J are TRBV29-1 and TRBJ2-2; the TCRdb D gene call, TRBD1, has no DNA to confirm it. Germline V lookup: CDR1 SQVTM, CDR2 ANQGSEA. The CDR3 length is 13 residues. The CDR3 reads CSAGTGRAGELFF.

The chain employs TRBV19 and TRBJ1-2; the TRBD1 assignment by TCRdb is unverifiable without DNA. CDR1 LNHDA and CDR2 SQIVND come from the germline V gene (reference sequence). The CDR3 sequence is 13 residues long. The CDR3 here is CASSPYWGDGYTF.

This clonotype is classed as medium-sized by frequency. V and J are TRBV29-1 and TRBJ2-5; TCRdb's D gene call, TRBD1, goes unchecked for lack of DNA. The CDR3 totals 13 residues. CDR1 and CDR2 from the germline V gene are SQVTM and ANQGSEA. CDR3 in amino acids: CSVEQGFLGTQYF.

This clonotype is labeled medium-sized based on frequency. The CDR3 spells CSVEGSLSGGYTF. The J gene is TRBJ1-2, the V gene TRBV29-1. Germline CDR1 reads SQVTM; CDR2 reads ANQGSEA. The CDR3 spans 13 residues.

CDR3: CASSTLRELFF. V gene TRBV28 combines with J gene TRBJ2-2. This CDR3 contains 11 residues. Looked up from germline, CDR1 is MDHEN and CDR2 is SYDVKM.